This T cell receptor beta chain was captured in a study of regulatory T cells in long-lasting Graves disease. CDR3 length equals 15 residues. V dropped 1 base and J dropped 4; count of bases not matched to a gene: 8. Germline lookup yields CDR1 SQVTM and CDR2 ANQGSEA. Arm-PCR of CDR3 regions and iRepertoire HTBI primers were the basis on which TCR beta libraries were built. TCRdb re-derived calls from the multiplex PCR reads in MiXCR, one entry per CDR3 protein. The data hold 350,000 to 450,000 distinct CDR3 sequences, with approximately 15% observed a single time. Time point here: newly diagnosed GD, antithyroid drugs for less than 3 months. The TCR library was made from RNA that had been extracted from PBMCs in TRIzol. The same sample was also studied in work on T cells in Graves' hyperthyroidism and ophthalmopathy. This second study says: Used for diagnoses were clinical symptoms, serum thyroxine and TRAb, thyroid ultrasound and orbital computed tomography.

This receptor was taken from a woman under 40 with Graves disease. The chain carries TRBV29-1 and TRBJ2-3; 7 bases are shared with TRBD1. This material consisted of peripheral blood mononuclear cells (PBMCs), taken at new diagnosis, from a patient treated with antithyroid drugs. The CDR3 loop is CSVEGGEGASDTQYF. In DNA form, the CDR3 reads TGCAGCGTTGAAGGTGGAGAGGGGGCCTCAGATACGCAGTATTTT.